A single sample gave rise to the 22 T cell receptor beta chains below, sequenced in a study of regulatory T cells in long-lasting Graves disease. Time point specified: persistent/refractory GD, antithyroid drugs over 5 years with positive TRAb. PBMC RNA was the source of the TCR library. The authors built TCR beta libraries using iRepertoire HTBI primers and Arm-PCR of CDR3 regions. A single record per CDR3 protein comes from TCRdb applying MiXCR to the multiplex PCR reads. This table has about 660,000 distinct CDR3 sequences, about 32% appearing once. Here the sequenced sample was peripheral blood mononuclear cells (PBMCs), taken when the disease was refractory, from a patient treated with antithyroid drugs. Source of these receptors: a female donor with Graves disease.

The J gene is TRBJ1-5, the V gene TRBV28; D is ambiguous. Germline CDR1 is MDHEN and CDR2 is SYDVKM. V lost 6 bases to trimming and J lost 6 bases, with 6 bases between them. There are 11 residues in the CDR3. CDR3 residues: CASSLPQPQHF. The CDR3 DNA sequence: TGTGCCAGCAGCCTTCCTCAGCCCCAGCATTTT.

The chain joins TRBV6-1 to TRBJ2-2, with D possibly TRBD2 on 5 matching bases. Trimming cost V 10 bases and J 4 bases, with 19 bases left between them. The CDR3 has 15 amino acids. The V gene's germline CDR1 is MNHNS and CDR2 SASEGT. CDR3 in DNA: TGTGCCATCAAAAGTGGTGGACTGGGCACCGGGGAGCTGTTTTTT. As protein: CAIKSGGLGTGELFF.

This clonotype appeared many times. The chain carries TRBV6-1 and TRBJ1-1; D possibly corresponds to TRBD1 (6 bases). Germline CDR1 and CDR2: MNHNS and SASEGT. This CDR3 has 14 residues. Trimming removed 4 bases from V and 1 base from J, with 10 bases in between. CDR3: CASSGGQTNTEAFF. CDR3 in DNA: TGTGCCAGCAGTGGAGGACAGACGAACACTGAAGCTTTCTTT.

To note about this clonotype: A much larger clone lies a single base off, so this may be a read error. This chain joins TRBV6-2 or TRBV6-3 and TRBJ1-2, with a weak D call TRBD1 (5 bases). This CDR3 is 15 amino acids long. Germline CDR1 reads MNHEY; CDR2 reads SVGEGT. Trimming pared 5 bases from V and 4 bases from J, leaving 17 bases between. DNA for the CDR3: TGTGCCAGCAGTGAATGGGGGGTGCGTGGCTATGGCTACACCTTC. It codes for CASSEWGVRGYGYTF.

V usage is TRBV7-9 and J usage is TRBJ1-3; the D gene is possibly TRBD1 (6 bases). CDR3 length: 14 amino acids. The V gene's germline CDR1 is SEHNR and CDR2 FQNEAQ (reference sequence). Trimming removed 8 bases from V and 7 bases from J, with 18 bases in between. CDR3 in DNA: TGTGCCAGCCGCCCAACGGGGGGCGATAACACCATATATTTT. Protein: CASRPTGGDNTIYF.

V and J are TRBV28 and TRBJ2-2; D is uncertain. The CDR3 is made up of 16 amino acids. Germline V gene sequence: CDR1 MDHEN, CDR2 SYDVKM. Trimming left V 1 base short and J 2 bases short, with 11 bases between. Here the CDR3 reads CASSLSPTPNTGELFF. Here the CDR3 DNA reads TGTGCCAGCAGTTTATCGCCGACCCCCAACACCGGGGAGCTGTTTTTT. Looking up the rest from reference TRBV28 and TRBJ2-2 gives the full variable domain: DVKVTQSSRYLVKRTGEKVFLECVQDMDHENMFWYRQDPGLGLRLIYFSYDVKMKEKGDIPEGYSVSREKKERFSLILESASTNQTSMYLCASSLSPTPNTGELFFGEGSRLTVL.

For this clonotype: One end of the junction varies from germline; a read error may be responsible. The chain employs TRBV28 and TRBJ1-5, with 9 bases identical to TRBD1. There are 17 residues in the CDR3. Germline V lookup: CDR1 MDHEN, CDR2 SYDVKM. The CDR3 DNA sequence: TGTGCCAGCCGGGTGAGGACAGGGGTCGGAAGCAATCAGCCCCTGCATTTT. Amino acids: CASRVRTGVGSNQPLHF.

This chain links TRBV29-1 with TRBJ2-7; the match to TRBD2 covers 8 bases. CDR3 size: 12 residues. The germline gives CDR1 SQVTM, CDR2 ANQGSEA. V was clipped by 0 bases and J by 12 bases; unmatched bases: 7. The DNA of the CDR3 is TGCAGCGTTGAAGAGACCCGGGGGGGGCTGTACTTC. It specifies CSVEETRGGLYF.

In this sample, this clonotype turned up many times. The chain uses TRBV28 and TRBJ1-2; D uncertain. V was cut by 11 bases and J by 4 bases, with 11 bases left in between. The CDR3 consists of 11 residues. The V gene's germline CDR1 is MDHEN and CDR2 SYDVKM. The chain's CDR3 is CAAGSGYGYTF. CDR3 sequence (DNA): TGTGCCGCTGGAAGTGGCTATGGCTACACCTTC.

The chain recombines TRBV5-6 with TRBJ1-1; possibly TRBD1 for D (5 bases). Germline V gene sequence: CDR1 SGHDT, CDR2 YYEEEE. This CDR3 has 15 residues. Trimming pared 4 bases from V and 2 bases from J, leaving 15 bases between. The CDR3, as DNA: TGTGCCAGCAGCGGGGCCGGGACGATAAACACTGAAGCTTTCTTT. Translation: CASSGAGTINTEAFF.

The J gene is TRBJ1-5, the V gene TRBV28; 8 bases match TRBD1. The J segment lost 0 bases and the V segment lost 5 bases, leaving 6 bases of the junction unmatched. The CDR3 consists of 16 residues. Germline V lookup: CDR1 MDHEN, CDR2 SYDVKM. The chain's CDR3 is CASSPLGQGSNQPQHF. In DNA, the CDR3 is TGTGCCAGCAGTCCCCTTGGACAGGGTAGCAATCAGCCCCAGCATTTT.

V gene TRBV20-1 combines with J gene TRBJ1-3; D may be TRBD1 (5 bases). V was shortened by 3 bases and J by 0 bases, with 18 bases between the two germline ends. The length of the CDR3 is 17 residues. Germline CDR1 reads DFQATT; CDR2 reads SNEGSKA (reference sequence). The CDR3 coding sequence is TGCAGTGCTAGCCCACCAGGGCGTCAGGGCTCTGGAAACACCATATATTTT. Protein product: CSASPPGRQGSGNTIYF.

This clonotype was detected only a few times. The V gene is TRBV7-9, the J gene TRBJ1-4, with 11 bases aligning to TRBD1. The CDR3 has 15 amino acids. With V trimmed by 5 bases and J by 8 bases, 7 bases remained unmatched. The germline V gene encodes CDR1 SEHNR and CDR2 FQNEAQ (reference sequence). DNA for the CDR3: TGTGCCAGCAGCCCGTGGACAGGGGGCAAGGAAAAACTGTTTTTT. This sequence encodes CASSPWTGGKEKLFF.

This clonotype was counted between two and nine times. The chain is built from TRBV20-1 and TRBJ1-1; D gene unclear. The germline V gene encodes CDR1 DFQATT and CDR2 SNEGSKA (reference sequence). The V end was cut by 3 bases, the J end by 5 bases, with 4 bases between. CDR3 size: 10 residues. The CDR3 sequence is CSARGTEAFF. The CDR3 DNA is TGCAGTGCTAGGGGGACTGAAGCTTTCTTT.

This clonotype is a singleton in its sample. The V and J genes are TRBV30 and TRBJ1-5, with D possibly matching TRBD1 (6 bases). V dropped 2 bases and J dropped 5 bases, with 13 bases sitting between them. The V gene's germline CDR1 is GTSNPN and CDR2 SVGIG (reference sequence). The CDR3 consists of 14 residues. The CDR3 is CAWSLGRGYQPQHF. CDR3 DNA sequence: TGTGCCTGGAGTTTGGGGAGGGGGTATCAGCCCCAGCATTTT.

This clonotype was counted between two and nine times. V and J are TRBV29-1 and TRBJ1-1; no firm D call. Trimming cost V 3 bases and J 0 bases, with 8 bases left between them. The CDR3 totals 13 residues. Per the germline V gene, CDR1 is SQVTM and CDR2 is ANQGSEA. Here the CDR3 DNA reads TGCAGCGTTGAGGCTCGGCTGAACACTGAAGCTTTCTTT. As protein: CSVEARLNTEAFF. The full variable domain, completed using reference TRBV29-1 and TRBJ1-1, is SAVISQKPSRDICQRGTSLTIQCQVDSQVTMMFWYRQQPGQSLTLIATANQGSEATYESGFVIDKFPISRPNLTFSTLTVSNMSPEDSSIYLCSVEARLNTEAFFGQGTRLTVV.

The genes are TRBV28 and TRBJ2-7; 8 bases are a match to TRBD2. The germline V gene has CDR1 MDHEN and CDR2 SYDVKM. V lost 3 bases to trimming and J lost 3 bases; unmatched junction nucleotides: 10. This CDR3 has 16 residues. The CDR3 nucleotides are TGTGCCAGCAGTTTTCTCGGGGGGGACTACAACTACGAGCAGTACTTC. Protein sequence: CASSFLGGDYNYEQYF.

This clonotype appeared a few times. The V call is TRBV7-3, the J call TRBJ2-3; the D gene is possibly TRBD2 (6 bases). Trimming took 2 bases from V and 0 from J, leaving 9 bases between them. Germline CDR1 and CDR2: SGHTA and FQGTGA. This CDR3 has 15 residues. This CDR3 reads CASSLVAGSTDTQYF. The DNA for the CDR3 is TGTGCCAGCAGCTTAGTCGCGGGAAGCACAGATACGCAGTATTTT.

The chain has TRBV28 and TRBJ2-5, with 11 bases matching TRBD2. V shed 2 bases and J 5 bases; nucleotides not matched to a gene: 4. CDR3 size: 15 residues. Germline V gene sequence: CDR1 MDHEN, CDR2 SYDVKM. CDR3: CASSLGTSGTETQYF. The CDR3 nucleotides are TGTGCCAGCAGTTTAGGGACTAGCGGCACGGAGACCCAGTACTTC.

As DNA, the CDR3 is TGTGCCAGCAGCTTAGGCCCTAGCGGGGGGAACTTCGAGCAGTACTTC. Translated: CASSLGPSGGNFEQYF. The rearrangement uses TRBV7-6 and TRBJ2-7; 11 nucleotides agree with TRBD2. Trimming removed 1 base from V and 6 bases from J; junction bases left unmatched: 8. The CDR3 totals 16 residues. The V gene's germline CDR1 is SGHVS and CDR2 FNYEAQ.

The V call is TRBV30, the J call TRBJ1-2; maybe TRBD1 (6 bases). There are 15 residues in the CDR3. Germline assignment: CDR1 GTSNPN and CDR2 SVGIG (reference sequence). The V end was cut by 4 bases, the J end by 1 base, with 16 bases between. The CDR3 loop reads CAWMTDRTFNYGYTF. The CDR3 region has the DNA TGTGCCTGGATGACTGACAGGACGTTTAACTATGGCTACACCTTC. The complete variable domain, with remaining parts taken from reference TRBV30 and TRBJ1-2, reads SQTIHQWPATLVQPVGSPLSLECTVEGTSNPNLYWYRQAAGRGLQLLFYSVGIGQISSEVPQNLSASRPQDRQFILSSKKLLLSDSGFYLCAWMTDRTFNYGYTFGSGTRLTVV.

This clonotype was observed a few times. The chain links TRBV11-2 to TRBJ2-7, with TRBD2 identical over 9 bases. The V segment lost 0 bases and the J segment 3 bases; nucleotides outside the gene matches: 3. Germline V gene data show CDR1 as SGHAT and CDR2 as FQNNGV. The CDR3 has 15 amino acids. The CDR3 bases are TGTGCCAGCAGCTTAGAGCTAGCGGGGATCTACGAGCAGTACTTC. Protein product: CASSLELAGIYEQYF. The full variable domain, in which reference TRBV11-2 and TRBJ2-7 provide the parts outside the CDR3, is EAGVAQSPRYKIIEKRQSVAFWCNPISGHATLYWYQQILGQGPKLLIQFQNNGVVDDSQLPKDRFSAERLKGVDSTLKIQPAKLEDSAVYLCASSLELAGIYEQYFGPGTRLTVT.